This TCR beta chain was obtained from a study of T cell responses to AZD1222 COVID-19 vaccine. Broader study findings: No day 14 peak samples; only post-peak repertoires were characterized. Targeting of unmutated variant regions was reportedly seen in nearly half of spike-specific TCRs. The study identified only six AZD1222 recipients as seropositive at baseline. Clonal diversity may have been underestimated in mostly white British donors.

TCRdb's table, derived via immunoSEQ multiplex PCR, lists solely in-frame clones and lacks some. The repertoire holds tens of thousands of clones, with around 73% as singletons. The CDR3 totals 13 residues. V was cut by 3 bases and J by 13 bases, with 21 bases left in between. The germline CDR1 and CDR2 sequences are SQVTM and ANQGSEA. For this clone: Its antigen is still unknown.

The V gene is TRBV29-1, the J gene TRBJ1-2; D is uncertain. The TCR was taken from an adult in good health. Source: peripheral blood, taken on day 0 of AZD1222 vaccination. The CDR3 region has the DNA TGCAGCGTTGACTCTTGGGGTCAGAAACGAATCACCTTC. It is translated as CSVDSWGQKRITF. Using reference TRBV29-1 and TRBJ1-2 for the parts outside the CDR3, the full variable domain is SAVISQKPSRDICQRGTSLTIQCQVDSQVTMMFWYRQQPGQSLTLIATANQGSEATYESGFVIDKFPISRPNLTFSTLTVSNMSPEDSSIYLCSVDSWGQKRITFGSGTRLTVV.